These 23 T cell receptor beta chains originate from one sample sequenced in a study of T cells in pancreatic ductal adenocarcinoma. Clones were read by immunoSEQ multiplex PCR, and TCRdb kept only the in-frame ones, dropping some. The sample gives 2,000 to 2,500 clones, 80% to 85% of which show up once; around 6.7% is in the top ten. The selected patients with pancreatic ductal adenocarcinoma had surgery but no neoadjuvant therapy. The specimen was pancreatic tumor tissue. These receptors all stem from a human donor with pancreatic ductal adenocarcinoma.

This chain links TRBV5-6 with TRBJ2-7; D remains unclear. Trimming removed 2 bases from V and 1 base from J, with 10 bases in between. CDR1 is SGHDT and CDR2 is YYEEEE in the germline V gene. The CDR3 loop spans 14 amino acids. CDR3 sequence (DNA): TGTGCCAGCAGCTTTCGACAACTTTCCTACGAGCAGTACTTC. It specifies CASSFRQLSYEQYF.

The chain carries TRBV10-3 and TRBJ1-1, with D maybe TRBD1 (6 bases). CDR1 and CDR2 from the germline V gene are ENHRY and SYGVKD. V was trimmed by 7 bases and J by 6 bases, leaving 18 bases between them. CDR3 size: 14 residues. The CDR3 here is CAITQTGNGAEAFF. As DNA, the CDR3 is TGTGCCATCACCCAAACAGGGAATGGCGCTGAAGCTTTCTTT.

This clone has only one observation. V and J are TRBV6-6 and TRBJ2-7; 9 bases are shared with TRBD1. The V gene's germline CDR1 is MNHNY and CDR2 SVGAGI (reference sequence). The length of the CDR3 is 13 residues. Trimming took 6 bases from V and 6 from J; bases not matched to a gene: 6. The CDR3 region has the DNA TGTGCCAGCAGCCACGGGACAGGGAGCGAGCAGTACTTC. Translation gives CASSHGTGSEQYF.

The V call is TRBV27, the J call TRBJ2-3; a possible D gene is TRBD1 (7 bases). The length of the CDR3 is 14 residues. The germline CDR1 and CDR2 sequences are MNHEY and SMNVEV (reference sequence). Trimming stripped 5 bases from V and 6 bases from J, with 15 bases between. The CDR3 is CASSPGGYWDTQYF. The CDR3 nucleotides are TGTGCCAGCAGTCCAGGGGGGTATTGGGATACGCAGTATTTT.

J is TRBJ2-7 and V is TRBV7-9; 10 nucleotides align to TRBD1. This CDR3 region has 15 residues. V lost 5 bases to trimming and J lost 3 bases; unmatched junction nucleotides: 7. Looked up from germline, CDR1 is SEHNR and CDR2 is FQNEAQ (reference sequence). CDR3 bases: TGTGCCAGCAGCCCATCGGACAGGGGGGGCTACGAGCAGTACTTC. Its translation: CASSPSDRGGYEQYF. The full variable domain, with the rest looked up from reference TRBV7-9 and TRBJ2-7, is DTGVSQNPRHKITKRGQNVTFRCDPISEHNRLYWYRQTLGQGPEFLTYFQNEAQLEKSRLLSDRFSAERPKGSFSTLEIQRTEQGDSAMYLCASSPSDRGGYEQYFGPGTRLTVT.

Here the CDR3 DNA reads TGTGCCAGCAGGGAACACCAAAGCGGAAACACCATATATTTT. Amino acids: CASREHQSGNTIYF. This sequence joins TRBV2 and TRBJ1-3; D ambiguous. Germline V CDR1 and CDR2: SNHLY, FYNNEI. The CDR3 length is 14 residues. The V and J ends lost 6 bases and 4 bases respectively, with 13 bases between them.

The chain combines TRBV11-2 with TRBJ1-5; possibly TRBD1 for D (6 bases). This CDR3 is 14 amino acids long. V lost 5 bases and J 5 bases, leaving 13 bases between the germline ends. Germline-derived CDR1 and CDR2 are SGHAT and FQNNGV. CDR3 amino acids: CASSPTGSDQPQHF. CDR3 sequence (DNA): TGTGCCAGCAGCCCTACAGGGAGTGATCAGCCCCAGCATTTT.

This chain joins TRBV28 and TRBJ2-7; TRBD2 matches at 11 bases. Losses at the gene ends were 4 bases for V and 7 bases for J; bases not matched to a gene: 12. This CDR3 is 16 amino acids long. CDR1 and CDR2 from the germline V gene are MDHEN and SYDVKM. The CDR3 DNA sequence: TGTGCCAGCAGTTCCCCCCAACTAGCGGGAGAAGGAGAGCAGTACTTC. This sequence encodes CASSSPQLAGEGEQYF.

The CDR3 DNA follows: TGTGCCAGCAGCTTGATGAGTGAAAACATTCAGTACTTC. Its protein is CASSLMSENIQYF. The rearrangement uses TRBV7-9 and TRBJ2-4; no clear D gene. Germline loops: CDR1 SEHNR, CDR2 FQNEAQ (reference sequence). V was pared by 3 bases and J by 5 bases, with 8 bases between. The CDR3 has 13 amino acids.

The gene calls are TRBV19 and TRBJ2-2; TRBD1 aligns across 9 bases. This CDR3 is built from 16 residues. Losses at the gene ends were 0 bases for V and 7 bases for J; bases not matched to a gene: 6. Germline CDR1 reads LNHDA; CDR2 reads SQIVND (reference sequence). The CDR3 DNA reads as TGTGCCAGTAGTATAGATCTGACAGGGGGATTCGGGGAGCTGTTTTTT. Its protein is CASSIDLTGGFGELFF.

J is TRBJ2-7 and V is TRBV7-3, with 7 bases identical to TRBD2. This CDR3 is built from 17 residues. J lost 2 bases, V lost 3 bases, and 13 bases had no gene match. Per germline, CDR1 SGHTA and CDR2 FQGTGA. The chain's CDR3 is CASSLGPGGSGPYEQYF. The CDR3, as DNA: TGTGCCAGCAGCTTGGGGCCCGGGGGTAGCGGGCCCTACGAGCAGTACTTC.

V and J are TRBV10-3 and TRBJ2-1; 7 nucleotides agree with TRBD1. The germline gives CDR1 ENHRY, CDR2 SYGVKD. This CDR3 region has 17 residues. V was clipped by 5 bases and J by 0 bases; unmatched bases: 10. The CDR3, as DNA: TGTGCCATCAGTAGGACAGGCATTGGGAGCTCCTACAATGAGCAGTTCTTC. Translation: CAISRTGIGSSYNEQFF.

This sequence joins TRBV7-9 and TRBJ2-5, with a weak D call TRBD1 (6 bases). The CDR3 has 16 residues. Between the trimmed V and J ends, which lost 1 base and 4 bases, there was a span of 16 bases. Germline CDR1 and CDR2: SEHNR and FQNEAQ (reference sequence). CDR3 loop: CASSLVQQGSGETQYF. DNA for the CDR3: TGTGCCAGCAGCTTAGTTCAACAGGGTAGTGGAGAGACCCAGTACTTC.

The chain is built from TRBV18 and TRBJ2-5, with 9 bases that match TRBD1. V dropped 3 bases and J dropped 4; count of bases not matched to a gene: 15. Germline lookup yields CDR1 KGHSH and CDR2 LQKENI. This CDR3 has 18 amino acids. The CDR3 bases are TGTGCCAGCTCACCTCAACAGGGGGCGCTTCAATTCACAGAGACCCAGTACTTC. Translated: CASSPQQGALQFTETQYF.

The chain recombines TRBV7-3 with TRBJ2-2; 9 nucleotides align to TRBD2. V gave up 4 bases and J gave up 5 bases; unmatched junction bases: 5. CDR3 length: 15 residues. CDR1 is SGHTA, CDR2 FQGTGA, per germline. DNA for the CDR3: TGTGCCAGCAGCTATAGCGGGAGTGGTACCGGGGAGCTGTTTTTT. This translates into CASSYSGSGTGELFF.

This sequence joins TRBV27 and TRBJ1-1; D perhaps matches TRBD1 (6 bases). Trimming removed 5 bases from V and 0 bases from J, with 10 bases in between. This CDR3 has 14 amino acids. Per germline, CDR1 MNHEY and CDR2 SMNVEV (reference sequence). The CDR3 bases are TGTGCCAGCAGTCACAGGGCCTTGAACACTGAAGCTTTCTTT. This sequence encodes CASSHRALNTEAFF.

Written as DNA, the CDR3 is TGTGCCAGCAGCTCTTCCCCGGGACAGGGGGCGAATGAAAAACTGTTTTTT. Translating gives CASSSSPGQGANEKLFF. The chain is built from TRBV5-8 and TRBJ1-4; 12 bases align to TRBD1. V was pared by 3 bases and J by 5 bases, with 8 bases of the junction left unmatched. Per germline, CDR1 SGHTS and CDR2 YDEGEE. This CDR3 region has 17 residues.

A few counts support this clone. The chain is built from TRBV7-9 and TRBJ1-2; D may be TRBD1 (6 bases). CDR1 and CDR2 (germline): SEHNR, FQNEAQ (reference sequence). This CDR3 is built from 12 residues. V was pared by 4 bases and J by 3 bases, with 6 bases between. The CDR3 DNA reads as TGTGCCAGCAGCTGGACAGACTATGGCTACACCTTC. Its protein is CASSWTDYGYTF.

The chain joins TRBV7-9 to TRBJ2-3; D possibly corresponds to TRBD2 (5 bases). The CDR3 sequence is 18 residues long. Germline V gene sequence: CDR1 SEHNR, CDR2 FQNEAQ (reference sequence). V lost 5 bases and J lost 0, with 21 bases in between. In nucleotides, the CDR3 is TGTGCCAGCAGCCCACCTATCCTGGGAGAGGTCAGCACAGATACGCAGTATTTT. Amino acid sequence: CASSPPILGEVSTDTQYF.

This chain uses TRBV18 with TRBJ2-1; TRBD1 agrees at 7 bases. V shed 5 bases, J shed 6 bases, and the junction held 13 bases outside the gene matches. In germline, CDR1 is KGHSH, CDR2 LQKENI. The CDR3 runs to 16 residues. The CDR3 bases are TGTGCCAGCTCAAACGACAGGGCAGCCGAAGTCAATGAGCAGTTCTTC. It specifies CASSNDRAAEVNEQFF.

The CDR3 region has the DNA TGTGCCAGCTCACCACGGCCTGGGGGCGATTACAATGAGCAGTTCTTC. Translated, it gives CASSPRPGGDYNEQFF. The chain couples TRBV18 to TRBJ2-1; D is perhaps TRBD1 (6 bases). This CDR3 is built from 16 residues. V was pared by 1 base and J by 4 bases, with 14 bases between. Looked up from germline, CDR1 is KGHSH and CDR2 is LQKENI.

Only one count was recorded for this clone. The chain links TRBV14 to TRBJ2-1; perhaps TRBD2 as D (6 bases). V lost 0 bases to trimming and J lost 1 base, with 10 bases between them. The CDR3 is made up of 16 amino acids. CDR1 and CDR2 from the germline V gene are SGHDN and FVKESK. The CDR3 nucleotides are TGTGCCAGCAGCCAAGAGACGGGAGAGTCCTACAATGAGCAGTTCTTC. Amino acid sequence: CASSQETGESYNEQFF.

The chain couples TRBV19 to TRBJ2-2, with D maybe TRBD2 (5 bases). CDR1 is LNHDA, CDR2 SQIVND, per germline (reference sequence). The length of the CDR3 is 16 residues. With 7 bases removed from V and 0 bases from J, the gap between germline ends came to 15 bases. DNA of the CDR3: TGTGCCAGTATCGGGGAGACGGGCGCGAACACCGGGGAGCTGTTTTTT. This translates into CASIGETGANTGELFF.